Given below is one TCR beta chain in context. The data originate from a study of blood T cell repertoires in COVID-19. The germline CDR1 and CDR2 sequences are SGDLS and YYNGEE. The CDR3 is made up of 14 amino acids. V was shortened by 6 bases and J by 1 base, with 13 bases between the two germline ends. Some clones are missing from TCRdb's copy, which holds only in-frame ones; the method was immunoSEQ multiplex PCR. Of some 250,000 clones listed, 86% are singletons. The chain employs TRBV9 and TRBJ1-1; maybe TRBD1 (5 bases). Sequenced input: peripheral blood. This clonotype was obtained from a man in his sixties with acute or convalescent COVID-19. This CDR3 is CASTPGQGNTEAFF. DNA of the CDR3: TGTGCCAGCACCCCTGGGCAGGGGAACACTGAAGCTTTCTTT.